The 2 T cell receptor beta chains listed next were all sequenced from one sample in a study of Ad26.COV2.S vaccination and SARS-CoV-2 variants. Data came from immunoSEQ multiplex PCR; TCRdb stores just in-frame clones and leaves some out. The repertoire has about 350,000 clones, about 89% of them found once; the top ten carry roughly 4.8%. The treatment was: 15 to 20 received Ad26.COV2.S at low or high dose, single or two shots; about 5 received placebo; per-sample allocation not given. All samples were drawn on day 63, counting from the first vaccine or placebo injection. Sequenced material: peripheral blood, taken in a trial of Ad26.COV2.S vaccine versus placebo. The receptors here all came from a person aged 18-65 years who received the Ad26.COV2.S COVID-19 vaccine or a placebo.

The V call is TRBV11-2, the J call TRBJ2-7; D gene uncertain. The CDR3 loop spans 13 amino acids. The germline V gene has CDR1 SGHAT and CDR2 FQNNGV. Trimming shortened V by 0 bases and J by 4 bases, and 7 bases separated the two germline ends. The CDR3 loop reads CASSLDQRYEQYF. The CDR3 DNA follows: TGTGCCAGCAGCTTAGACCAGAGGTACGAGCAGTACTTC.

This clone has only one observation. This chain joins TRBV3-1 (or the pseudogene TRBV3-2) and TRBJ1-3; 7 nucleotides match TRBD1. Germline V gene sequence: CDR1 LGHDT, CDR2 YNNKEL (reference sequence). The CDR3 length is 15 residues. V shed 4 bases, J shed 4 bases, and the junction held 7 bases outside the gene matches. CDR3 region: CASSLGQAAGNTIYF. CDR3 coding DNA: TGTGCCAGCAGCCTCGGACAGGCGGCCGGAAACACCATATATTTT.